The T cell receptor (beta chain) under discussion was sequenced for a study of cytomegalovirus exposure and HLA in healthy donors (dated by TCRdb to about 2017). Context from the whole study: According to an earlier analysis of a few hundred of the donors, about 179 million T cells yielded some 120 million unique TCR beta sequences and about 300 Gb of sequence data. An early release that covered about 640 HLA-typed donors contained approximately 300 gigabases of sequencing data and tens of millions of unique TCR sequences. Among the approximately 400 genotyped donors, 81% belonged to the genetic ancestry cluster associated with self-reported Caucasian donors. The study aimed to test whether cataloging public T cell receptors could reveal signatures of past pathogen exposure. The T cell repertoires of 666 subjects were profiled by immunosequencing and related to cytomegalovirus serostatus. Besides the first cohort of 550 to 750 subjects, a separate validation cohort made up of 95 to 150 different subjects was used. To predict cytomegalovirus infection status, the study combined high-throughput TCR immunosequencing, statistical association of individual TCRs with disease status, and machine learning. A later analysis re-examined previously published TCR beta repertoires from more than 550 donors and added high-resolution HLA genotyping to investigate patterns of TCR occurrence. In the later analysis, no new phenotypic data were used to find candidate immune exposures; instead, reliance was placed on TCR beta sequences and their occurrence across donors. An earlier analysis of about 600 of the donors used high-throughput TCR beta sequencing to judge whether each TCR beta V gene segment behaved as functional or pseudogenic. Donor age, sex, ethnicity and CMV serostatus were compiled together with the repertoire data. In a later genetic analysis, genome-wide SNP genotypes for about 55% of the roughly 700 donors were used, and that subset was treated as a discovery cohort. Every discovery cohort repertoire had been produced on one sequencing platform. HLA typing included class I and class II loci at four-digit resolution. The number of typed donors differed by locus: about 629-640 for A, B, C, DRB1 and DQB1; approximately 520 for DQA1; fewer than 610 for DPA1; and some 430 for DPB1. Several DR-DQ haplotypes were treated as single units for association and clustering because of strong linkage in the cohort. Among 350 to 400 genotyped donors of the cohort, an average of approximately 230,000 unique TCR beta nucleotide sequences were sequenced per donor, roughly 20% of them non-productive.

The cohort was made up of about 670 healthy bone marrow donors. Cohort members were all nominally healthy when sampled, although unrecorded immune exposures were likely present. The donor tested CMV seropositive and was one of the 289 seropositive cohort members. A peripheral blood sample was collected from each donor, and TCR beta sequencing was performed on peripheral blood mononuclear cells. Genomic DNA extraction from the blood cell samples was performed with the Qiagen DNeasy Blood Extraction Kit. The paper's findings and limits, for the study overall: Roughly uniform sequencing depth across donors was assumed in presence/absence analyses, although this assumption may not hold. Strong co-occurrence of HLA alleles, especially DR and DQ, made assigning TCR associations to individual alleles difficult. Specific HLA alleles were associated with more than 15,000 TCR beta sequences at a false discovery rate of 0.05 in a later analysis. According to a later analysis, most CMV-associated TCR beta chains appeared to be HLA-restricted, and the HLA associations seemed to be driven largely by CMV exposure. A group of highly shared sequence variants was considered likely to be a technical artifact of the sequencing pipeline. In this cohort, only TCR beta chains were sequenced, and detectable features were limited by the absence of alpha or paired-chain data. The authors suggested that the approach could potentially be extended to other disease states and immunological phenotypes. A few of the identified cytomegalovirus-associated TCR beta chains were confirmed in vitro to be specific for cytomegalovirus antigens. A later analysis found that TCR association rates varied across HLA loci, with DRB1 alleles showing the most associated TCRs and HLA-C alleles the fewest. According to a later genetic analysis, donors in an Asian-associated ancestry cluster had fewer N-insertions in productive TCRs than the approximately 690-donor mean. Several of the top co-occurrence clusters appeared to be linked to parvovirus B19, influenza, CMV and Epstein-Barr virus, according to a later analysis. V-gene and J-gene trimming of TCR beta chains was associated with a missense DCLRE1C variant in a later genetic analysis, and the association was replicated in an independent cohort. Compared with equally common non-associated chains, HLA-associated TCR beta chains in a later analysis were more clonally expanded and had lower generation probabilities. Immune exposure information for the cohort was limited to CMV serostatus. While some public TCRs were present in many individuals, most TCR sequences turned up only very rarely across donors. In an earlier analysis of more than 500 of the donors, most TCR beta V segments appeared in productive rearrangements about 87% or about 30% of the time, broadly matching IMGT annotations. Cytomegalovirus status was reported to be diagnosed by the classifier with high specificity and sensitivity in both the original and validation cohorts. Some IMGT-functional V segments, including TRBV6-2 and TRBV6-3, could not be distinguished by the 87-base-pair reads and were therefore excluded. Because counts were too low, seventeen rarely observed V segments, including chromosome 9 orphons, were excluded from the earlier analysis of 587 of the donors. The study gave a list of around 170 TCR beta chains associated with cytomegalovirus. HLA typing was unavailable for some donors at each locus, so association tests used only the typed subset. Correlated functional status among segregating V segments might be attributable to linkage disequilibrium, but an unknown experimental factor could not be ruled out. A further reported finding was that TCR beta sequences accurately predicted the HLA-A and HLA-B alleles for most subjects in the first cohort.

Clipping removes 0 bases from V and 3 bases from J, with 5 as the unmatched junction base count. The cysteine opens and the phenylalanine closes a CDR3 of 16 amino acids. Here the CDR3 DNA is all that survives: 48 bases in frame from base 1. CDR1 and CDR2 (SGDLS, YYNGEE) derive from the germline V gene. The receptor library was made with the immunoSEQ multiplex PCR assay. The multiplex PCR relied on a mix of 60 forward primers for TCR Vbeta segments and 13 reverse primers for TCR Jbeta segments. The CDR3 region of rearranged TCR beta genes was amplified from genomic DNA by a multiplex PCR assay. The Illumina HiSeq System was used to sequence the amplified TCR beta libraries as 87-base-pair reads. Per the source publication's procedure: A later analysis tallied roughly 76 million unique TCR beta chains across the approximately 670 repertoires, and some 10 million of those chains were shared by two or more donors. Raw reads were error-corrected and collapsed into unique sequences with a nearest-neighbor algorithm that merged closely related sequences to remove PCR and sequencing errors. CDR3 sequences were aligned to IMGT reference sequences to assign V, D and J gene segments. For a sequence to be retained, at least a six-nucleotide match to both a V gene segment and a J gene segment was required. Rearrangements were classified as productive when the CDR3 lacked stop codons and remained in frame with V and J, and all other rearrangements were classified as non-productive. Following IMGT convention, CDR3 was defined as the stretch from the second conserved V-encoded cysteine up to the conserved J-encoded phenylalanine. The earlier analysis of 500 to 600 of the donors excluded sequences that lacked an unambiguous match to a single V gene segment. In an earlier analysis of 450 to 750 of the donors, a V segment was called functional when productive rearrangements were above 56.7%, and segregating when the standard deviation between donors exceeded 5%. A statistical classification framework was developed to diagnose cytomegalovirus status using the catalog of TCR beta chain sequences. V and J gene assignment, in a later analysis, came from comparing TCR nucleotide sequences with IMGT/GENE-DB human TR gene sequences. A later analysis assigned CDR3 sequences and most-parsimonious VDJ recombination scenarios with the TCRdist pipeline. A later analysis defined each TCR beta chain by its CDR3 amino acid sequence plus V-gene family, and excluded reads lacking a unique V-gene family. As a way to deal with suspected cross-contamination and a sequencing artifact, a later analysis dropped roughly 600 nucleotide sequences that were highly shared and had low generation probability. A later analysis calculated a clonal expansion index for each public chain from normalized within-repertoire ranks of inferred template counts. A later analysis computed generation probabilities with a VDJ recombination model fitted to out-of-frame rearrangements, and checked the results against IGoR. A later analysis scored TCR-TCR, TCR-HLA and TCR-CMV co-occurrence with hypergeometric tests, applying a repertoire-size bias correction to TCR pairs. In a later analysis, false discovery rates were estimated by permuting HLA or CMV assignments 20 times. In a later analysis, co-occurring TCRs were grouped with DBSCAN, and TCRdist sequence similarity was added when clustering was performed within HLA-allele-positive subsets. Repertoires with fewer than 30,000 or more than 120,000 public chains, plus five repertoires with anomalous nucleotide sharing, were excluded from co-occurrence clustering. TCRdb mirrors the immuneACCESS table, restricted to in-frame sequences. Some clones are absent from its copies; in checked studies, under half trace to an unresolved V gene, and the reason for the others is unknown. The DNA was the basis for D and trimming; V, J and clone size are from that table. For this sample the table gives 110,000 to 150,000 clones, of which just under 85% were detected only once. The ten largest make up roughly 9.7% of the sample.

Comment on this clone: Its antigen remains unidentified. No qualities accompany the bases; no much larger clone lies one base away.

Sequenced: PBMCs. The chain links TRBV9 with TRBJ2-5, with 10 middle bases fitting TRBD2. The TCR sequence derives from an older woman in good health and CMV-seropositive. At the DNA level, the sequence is TGTGCCAGCAGCGTAGTGGGCCTAGCGGGAGAAGAGACCCAGTACTTC. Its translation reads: CASSVVGLAGEETQYF.